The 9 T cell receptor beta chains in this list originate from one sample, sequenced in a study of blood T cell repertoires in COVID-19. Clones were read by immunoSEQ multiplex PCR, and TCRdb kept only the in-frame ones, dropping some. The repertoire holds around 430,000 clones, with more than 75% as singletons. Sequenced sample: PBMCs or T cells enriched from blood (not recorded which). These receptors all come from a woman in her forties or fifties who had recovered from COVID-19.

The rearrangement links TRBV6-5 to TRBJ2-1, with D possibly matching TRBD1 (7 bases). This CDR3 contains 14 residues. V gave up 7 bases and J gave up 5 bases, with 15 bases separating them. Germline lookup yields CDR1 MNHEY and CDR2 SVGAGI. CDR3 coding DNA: TGTGCCAGCAATCTAGGAGGGGGCAACAATGAGCAGTTCTTC. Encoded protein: CASNLGGGNNEQFF.

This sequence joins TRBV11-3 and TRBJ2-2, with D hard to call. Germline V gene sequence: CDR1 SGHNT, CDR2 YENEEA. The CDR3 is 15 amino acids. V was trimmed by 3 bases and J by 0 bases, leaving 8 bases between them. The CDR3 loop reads CASSFAYANTGELFF. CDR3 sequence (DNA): TGTGCCAGCAGCTTCGCGTACGCGAACACCGGGGAGCTGTTTTTT.

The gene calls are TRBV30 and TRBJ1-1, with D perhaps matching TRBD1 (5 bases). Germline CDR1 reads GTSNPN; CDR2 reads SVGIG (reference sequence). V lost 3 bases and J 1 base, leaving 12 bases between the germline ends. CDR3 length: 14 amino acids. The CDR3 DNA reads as TGTGCCTGGAGCACTGGGACTGCGAACACTGAAGCTTTCTTT. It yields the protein CAWSTGTANTEAFF.

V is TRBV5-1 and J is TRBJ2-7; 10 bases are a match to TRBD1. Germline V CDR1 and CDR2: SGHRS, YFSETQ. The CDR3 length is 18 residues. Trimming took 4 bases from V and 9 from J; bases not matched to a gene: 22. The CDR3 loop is CASSDQSLTGGIFLVQYF. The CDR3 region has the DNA TGCGCCAGCAGCGATCAAAGTTTGACAGGGGGCATATTTTTAGTGCAGTACTTC.

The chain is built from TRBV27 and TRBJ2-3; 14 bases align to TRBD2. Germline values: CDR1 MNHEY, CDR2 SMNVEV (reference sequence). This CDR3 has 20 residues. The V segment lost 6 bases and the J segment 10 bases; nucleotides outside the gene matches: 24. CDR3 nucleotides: TGTGCCAGCAGAGCTAGACCCCTTAACCGACTAGCGGGGGGGTCTGAAGCGCAGTATTTT. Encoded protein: CASRARPLNRLAGGSEAQYF.

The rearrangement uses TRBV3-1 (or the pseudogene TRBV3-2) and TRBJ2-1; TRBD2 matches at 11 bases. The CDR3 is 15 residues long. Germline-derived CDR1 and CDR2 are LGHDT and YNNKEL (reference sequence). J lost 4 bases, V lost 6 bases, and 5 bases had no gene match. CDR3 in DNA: TGTGCCAGCAGGTTAGCGGGGGGGCGGTACAATGAGCAGTTCTTC. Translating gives CASRLAGGRYNEQFF.

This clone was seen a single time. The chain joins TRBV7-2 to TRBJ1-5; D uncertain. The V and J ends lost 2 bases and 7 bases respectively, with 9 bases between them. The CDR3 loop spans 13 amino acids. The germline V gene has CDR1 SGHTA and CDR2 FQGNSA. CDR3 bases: TGTGCCAGCAGCTTACAGGCCGACCAGCCCCAGCATTTT. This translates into CASSLQADQPQHF. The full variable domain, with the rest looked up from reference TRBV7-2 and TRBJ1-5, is GAGVSQSPSNKVTEKGKDVELRCDPISGHTALYWYRQSLGQGLEFLIYFQGNSAPDKSGLPSDRFSAERTGGSVSTLTIQRTQQEDSAVYLCASSLQADQPQHFGDGTRLSIL.

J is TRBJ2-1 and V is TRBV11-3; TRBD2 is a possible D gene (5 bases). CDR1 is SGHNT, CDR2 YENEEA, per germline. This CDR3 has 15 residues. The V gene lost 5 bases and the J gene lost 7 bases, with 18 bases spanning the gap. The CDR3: CASSLSGLERNEQFF. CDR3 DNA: TGTGCCAGCAGCCTATCCGGCCTTGAGCGGAATGAGCAGTTCTTC.

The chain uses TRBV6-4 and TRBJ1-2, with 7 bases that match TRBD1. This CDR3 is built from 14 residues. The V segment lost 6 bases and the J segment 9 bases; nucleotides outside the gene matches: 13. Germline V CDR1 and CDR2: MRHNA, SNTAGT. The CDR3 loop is CASRDHRDSSSYTF. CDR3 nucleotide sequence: TGTGCCAGCAGAGACCATCGGGACAGCTCCAGCTACACCTTC.